One sample yielded the 11 T cell receptor beta chains listed below, sequenced in a study of blood T cell repertoires in COVID-19. Sequencing used immunoSEQ multiplex PCR; TCRdb keeps in-frame clones, though not all of them. The repertoire holds 90,000 to 150,000 clones, 60% to 85% seen once, with 6.2% in the top ten. The sample consisted of peripheral blood. The receptors were gathered from a man aged 65-85 years with acute or convalescent COVID-19.

The chain links TRBV7-2 to TRBJ2-2; 8 bases line up with TRBD1. The V gene's germline CDR1 is SGHTA and CDR2 FQGNSA. This CDR3 is 16 amino acids long. The V gene end was trimmed by 6 bases and the J gene end by 6 bases; junction bases not matched to a gene: 12. CDR3 DNA: TGTGCCAGCAGTTCCTTCAGGACAGGGTCCGCCGGGGAGCTGTTTTTT. This translates into CASSSFRTGSAGELFF.

The chain has TRBV7-3 and TRBJ2-2, with a tentative D call TRBD1 (6 bases). V shed 1 base and J shed 7 bases, with 7 bases lying between them. The V gene's germline CDR1 is SGHTA and CDR2 FQGTGA. The CDR3 has 13 residues. The CDR3 reads CASSLIGGGELFF. Written as DNA, the CDR3 is TGTGCCAGCAGCTTAATAGGGGGCGGGGAGCTGTTTTTT.

V and J are TRBV9 and TRBJ2-1, with TRBD2 identical over 12 bases. Germline V lookup: CDR1 SGDLS, CDR2 YYNGEE. J lost 5 bases, V lost 1 base, and 1 base had no gene match. This CDR3 region has 15 residues. The CDR3 coding sequence is TGTGCCAGCAGCGTACCTAGCGGGGGGGACAATGAGCAGTTCTTC. Its protein product is CASSVPSGGDNEQFF.

This rearrangement joins TRBV7-2 to TRBJ2-3; 10 bases agree with TRBD2. With V trimmed by 4 bases and J by 2 bases, 3 bases remained unmatched. This CDR3 region has 15 residues. Per germline, CDR1 SGHTA and CDR2 FQGNSA. CDR3 DNA sequence: TGTGCCAGCAGCTCCCTAGCGGGGGTCACAGATACGCAGTATTTT. Its translation: CASSSLAGVTDTQYF.

This chain links TRBV9 with TRBJ1-2; no firm D call. V shed 4 bases and J shed 4 bases, with 11 bases lying between them. The CDR3 length is 13 residues. Germline-derived CDR1 and CDR2 are SGDLS and YYNGEE. CDR3 amino acids: CASSSGLRYGYTF. In DNA, the CDR3 is TGTGCCAGCAGCTCGGGGTTACGCTATGGCTACACCTTC.

J is TRBJ2-1 and V is TRBV5-1, with 7 nucleotides matching TRBD2. Germline trimming cut 5 bases from V and 0 bases from J; bases unmatched to any gene: 5. The CDR3 is 15 amino acids. Germline values: CDR1 SGHRS, CDR2 YFSETQ. CDR3 nucleotides: TGCGCCAGCAGGAGTAGGACTAGCTCCTACAATGAGCAGTTCTTC. This codes for CASRSRTSSYNEQFF.

J is TRBJ2-7 and V is TRBV5-5, with 7 positions matching TRBD1. The V and J ends lost 3 bases and 3 bases, in that order; junction bases with no gene match: 6. CDR3 length: 14 residues. The germline CDR1 and CDR2 sequences are SGHKS and YYEKEE (reference sequence). The CDR3 DNA sequence: TGTGCCAGCAGCTGGAAACAGGGGAACTACGAGCAGTACTTC. It yields the protein CASSWKQGNYEQYF.

The chain combines TRBV6-2 or TRBV6-3 with TRBJ1-2; D uncertain. Germline V gene data show CDR1 as MNHEY and CDR2 as SVGEGT. This CDR3 region has 15 residues. Trimming left V 6 bases short and J 6 bases short, with 20 bases between. DNA of the CDR3: TGTGCCAGCAGCAATCGTTACGGGGTGAGCGATGGCTACACCTTC. Residues: CASSNRYGVSDGYTF.

This chain joins TRBV7-9 and TRBJ1-6; no clear D. The CDR3 covers 16 residues. The germline gives CDR1 SEHNR, CDR2 FQNEAQ (reference sequence). Deletions cut 6 bases from V and 9 bases from J, with 21 bases between. The CDR3 sequence is CASSQTGGPLGSPLHF. The DNA for the CDR3 is TGTGCCAGCAGTCAGACGGGTGGTCCTCTCGGTTCACCCCTCCACTTT.

This sequence joins TRBV7-8 and TRBJ2-1; 7 nucleotides match TRBD2. Germline V gives CDR1 SGHVS, CDR2 FQNEAQ. V shed 1 base, J shed 8 bases, and the junction held 5 bases outside the gene matches. This CDR3 is built from 14 residues. CDR3 sequence (DNA): TGTGCCAGCAGCTTAGTACGGGAGGCACATGAGCAGTTCTTC. Residues: CASSLVREAHEQFF.

The chain is built from TRBV29-1 and TRBJ1-1; 7 positions match TRBD1. Germline assignment: CDR1 SQVTM and CDR2 ANQGSEA. The CDR3 has 10 amino acids. The ends lost 7 bases at V and 8 bases at J; junction bases unmatched: 4. This chain's CDR3 is CSAGTAEAFF. For the CDR3, the DNA is TGCAGCGCCGGGACAGCGGAAGCTTTCTTT.